Listed below are T cell receptor beta chains from one sample, sequenced in a study of blood T cell repertoires in COVID-19. Profiling relied on immunoSEQ multiplex PCR, and the TCRdb table lists in-frame clones only, not all of them. The profile shows about 200,000 clones, around three quarters of them singletons. The sample consisted of peripheral blood. Receptors originate from a woman between 65 and 79 years old with acute or convalescent COVID-19. The conserved cysteine and the conserved F or W are not part of the CDR3 here. Each record gives: V gene, CDR3 protein.

>TRBV3-1/TRBV3-2
ASSLRVGETQY
>TRBV4-1
ASSHPIRQGYNEQF
>TRBV11-2
ASSYGTDNEQF
>TRBV19
ASRGQGTNTEAF
>TRBV5-1
ASANPGAVNYGYT
>TRBV6-5
ASSPSAGMETQY
>TRBV5-4
ASSWAGTSGSRTDTQY
>TRBV3-1/TRBV3-2
ASSRATDSGNTIY
>TRBV5-1
ASSPMSGNTGELF
>TRBV3-1/TRBV3-2
ASSQVLLAGNGELF
>TRBV6-5
ASSITAGVLQY
>TRBV6-5
ASRNQGNQPQH
>TRBV6-2/TRBV6-3
ASSYVRGKTGNTIY
>TRBV5-6
ASSFLNRDNYGYT
>TRBV7-2
ASSQTDTEAF
>TRBV12-3/TRBV12-4
ASSFGDYGYT
>TRBV7-2
ASSTATGGGTEAF